The 22 T cell receptor beta chains in this list originate from one sample, sequenced in a study of lymphopenia after photon versus proton radiotherapy. Libraries were prepared by immunoSEQ multiplex PCR; TCRdb keeps only in-frame clonotypes and omits some of them. The sample has about 45,000 clones; about 85% are singletons. This specimen was peripheral blood, taken from a patient treated with photon-based radiotherapy. The receptors derive from a man in his forties with gastric cancer.

The rearrangement links TRBV28 to TRBJ1-2; maybe TRBD1 (5 bases). Germline CDR1 and CDR2: MDHEN and SYDVKM. The CDR3 has 11 amino acids. V shed 10 bases and J shed 8 bases, with 14 bases lying between them. CDR3 protein: CATSGLKGYTF. As DNA, the CDR3 is TGTGCCACCTCGGGGCTTAAGGGCTACACCTTC.

The rearrangement uses TRBV30 and TRBJ2-7, with a weak D call TRBD1 (5 bases). Germline lookup yields CDR1 GTSNPN and CDR2 SVGIG (reference sequence). Trimming took 0 bases from V and 7 from J, leaving 16 bases between them. The CDR3 extends over 14 amino acids. The CDR3 here is CAWSVLVDSWEQYF. The CDR3 region has the DNA TGTGCCTGGAGTGTACTTGTCGACAGTTGGGAGCAGTACTTC.

The V and J genes are TRBV4-1 and TRBJ1-2; D perhaps matches TRBD1 (5 bases). Between the trimmed V and J ends, which lost 0 bases and 6 bases, there was a span of 17 bases. This CDR3 contains 16 residues. CDR1 is MGHRA and CDR2 is YSYEKL in the germline V gene. The chain's CDR3 is CASSQDEEGPLDGYTF. Here the CDR3 DNA reads TGCGCCAGCAGCCAAGACGAAGAGGGGCCCCTAGATGGCTACACCTTC.

This clone is judged medium-sized (0.01 to 0.1%). The chain couples TRBV19 to TRBJ2-7; D remains unclear. V was pared by 7 bases and J by 7 bases, with 14 bases between. The CDR3 length is 12 residues. From germline, CDR1 is LNHDA and CDR2 SQIVND (reference sequence). CDR3 nucleotides: TGTGCCAGTACCGACACATTTGGAGAGCAGTACTTC. Translating it yields CASTDTFGEQYF.

The CDR3 reads CASSWGGEQYF. The CDR3 DNA sequence: TGTGCCAGCAGCTGGGGGGGGGAGCAGTACTTC. The rearrangement joins TRBV6-5 to TRBJ2-7, with 7 bases lining up with TRBD2. There are 11 residues in the CDR3. Losses at the gene ends were 6 bases for V and 7 bases for J; bases not matched to a gene: 3. Germline CDR1 is MNHEY and CDR2 is SVGAGI.

The chain has TRBV10-3 and TRBJ1-4, with 8 bases that match TRBD1. Germline-derived CDR1 and CDR2 are ENHRY and SYGVKD. Unmatched junction bases numbered 4, after V lost 10 bases and J lost 6 bases. The CDR3 is 12 amino acids. This CDR3 reads CATGQGDEKLFF. In DNA, the CDR3 is TGTGCCACCGGACAGGGCGATGAAAAACTGTTTTTT.

V gene TRBV6-5 combines with J gene TRBJ2-7; no clear D gene. With 4 bases removed from V and 2 bases from J, the gap between germline ends came to 12 bases. The CDR3 covers 14 residues. CDR1 and CDR2 (germline): MNHEY, SVGAGI. The CDR3 protein is CASSSPAGAYEQYF. CDR3 DNA: TGTGCCAGCAGTTCCCCGGCAGGCGCCTACGAGCAGTACTTC.

The chain carries TRBV18 and TRBJ1-2; TRBD1 matches at 7 bases. The CDR3 is 15 amino acids. CDR1 KGHSH and CDR2 LQKENI come from the germline V gene. V lost 3 bases to trimming and J lost 3 bases; unmatched junction nucleotides: 7. The CDR3 coding sequence is TGTGCCAGCTCACCCCCTGGCAGGGGGGACTATGGCTACACCTTC. Its translation is CASSPPGRGDYGYTF.

The chain links TRBV10-3 to TRBJ2-1, with 7 bases aligning to TRBD1. With V trimmed by 5 bases and J by 6 bases, 7 bases remained unmatched. The CDR3 spans 14 residues. Germline V gene lookup returns CDR1 ENHRY and CDR2 SYGVKD. In nucleotides, the CDR3 is TGTGCCATCAGTCAAGGGGGCCAAGCCAATGAGCAGTTCTTC. Its protein product is CAISQGGQANEQFF.

This chain joins TRBV11-3 and TRBJ2-1; 10 bases match TRBD2. V was clipped by 3 bases and J by 4 bases; unmatched bases: 3. The CDR3 totals 15 residues. Germline V lookup: CDR1 SGHNT, CDR2 YENEEA. In nucleotides, the CDR3 is TGTGCCAGCAGCTTTAGCGGGGGGCCGTACAATGAGCAGTTCTTC. Translated, it gives CASSFSGGPYNEQFF.

The chain employs TRBV11-2 and TRBJ2-3, with TRBD2 matching 10 bases. The CDR3 runs 16 residues. V lost 1 base, J lost 5 bases, and 6 bases stayed unmatched. Germline V gene data show CDR1 as SGHAT and CDR2 as FQNNGV. CDR3 protein: CASSLGQRGGLDTQYF. The CDR3 nucleotides are TGTGCCAGCAGCTTAGGACAGCGGGGGGGCTTAGATACGCAGTATTTT. The variable domain in full, with the rest retrieved from reference TRBV11-2 and TRBJ2-3, is EAGVAQSPRYKIIEKRQSVAFWCNPISGHATLYWYQQILGQGPKLLIQFQNNGVVDDSQLPKDRFSAERLKGVDSTLKIQPAKLEDSAVYLCASSLGQRGGLDTQYFGPGTRLTVL.

The V and J genes are TRBV7-9 and TRBJ1-1, with D possibly being TRBD1 (5 bases). The CDR3 is 12 amino acids. Germline CDR1 reads SEHNR; CDR2 reads FQNEAQ (reference sequence). Trimming shortened V by 5 bases and J by 5 bases, and 9 bases separated the two germline ends. In DNA form, the CDR3 reads TGTGCCAGCAGCATGGCAGGGACTGAAGCTTTCTTT. Translation gives CASSMAGTEAFF.

This rearrangement joins TRBV6-5 to TRBJ2-7, with 7 bases aligning to TRBD2. V trimming: 6 bases; J trimming: 6 bases; junction bases outside the gene matches: 14. The CDR3 length is 15 residues. The V gene's germline CDR1 is MNHEY and CDR2 SVGAGI. CDR3 sequence: CASSPWGGREGEQYF. The CDR3 DNA reads TGTGCCAGCAGCCCCTGGGGGGGACGAGAAGGCGAGCAGTACTTC.

This chain connects TRBV7-9 to TRBJ2-5; no clear D. This CDR3 spans 12 amino acids. Trimming took 5 bases from V and 2 from J, leaving 6 bases between them. Germline loops: CDR1 SEHNR, CDR2 FQNEAQ (reference sequence). The CDR3 nucleotides are TGTGCCAGCAGCACTCATCAAGAGACCCAGTACTTC. Amino acid sequence: CASSTHQETQYF.

V gene TRBV4-2 combines with J gene TRBJ2-5; 8 nucleotides align to TRBD2. The CDR3 spans 16 residues. In germline, CDR1 is LGHNA, CDR2 YNFKEQ. V gave up 4 bases and J gave up 5 bases; unmatched junction bases: 12. The CDR3 sequence: CASSLLLSGTRETQYF. The CDR3 coding sequence is TGTGCCAGCAGCCTTTTACTTTCCGGGACTAGGGAGACCCAGTACTTC.

The chain couples TRBV19 to TRBJ1-2; the D is unclear. Germline CDR1 and CDR2: LNHDA and SQIVND (reference sequence). V lost 1 base and J 4 bases, leaving 13 bases between the germline ends. This CDR3 contains 15 residues. CDR3 protein: CASSIASEFGYGYTF. The CDR3 DNA reads TGTGCCAGTAGTATAGCTTCGGAATTTGGCTATGGCTACACCTTC.

The CDR3 spells CASSHYREINNEQFF. The CDR3 DNA sequence: TGCGCCAGCAGCCACTACAGGGAAATTAACAATGAGCAGTTCTTC. V usage is TRBV5-1 and J usage is TRBJ2-1, with a tentative D call TRBD1 (6 bases). V was shortened by 4 bases and J by 5 bases, with 16 bases between the two germline ends. Germline V CDR1 and CDR2: SGHRS, YFSETQ. This CDR3 has 15 residues.

The V gene is TRBV15, the J gene TRBJ2-7; TRBD2 aligns across 7 bases. J lost 2 bases, V lost 5 bases, and 6 bases had no gene match. The germline V gene encodes CDR1 LNHNV and CDR2 YYDKDF (reference sequence). The CDR3 is made up of 14 amino acids. The CDR3 sequence: CATSQGGVTYEQYF. In DNA, the CDR3 is TGTGCCACCAGCCAGGGAGGGGTTACCTACGAGCAGTACTTC.

This clone appeared a single time. The V call is TRBV7-2, the J call TRBJ1-6; weak D call: TRBD1 (5 bases). The V gene lost 2 bases and the J gene lost 0 bases, with 14 bases spanning the gap. Germline lookup yields CDR1 SGHTA and CDR2 FQGNSA. The CDR3 contains 18 residues. The CDR3 is CASSLFWGSTSYNSPLHF. Written as DNA, the CDR3 is TGTGCCAGCAGCTTATTCTGGGGGTCGACCTCCTATAATTCACCCCTCCACTTT. The whole variable domain, remainder taken from reference TRBV7-2 and TRBJ1-6, is GAGVSQSPSNKVTEKGKDVELRCDPISGHTALYWYRQSLGQGLEFLIYFQGNSAPDKSGLPSDRFSAERTGGSVSTLTIQRTQQEDSAVYLCASSLFWGSTSYNSPLHFGNGTRLTVT.

J is TRBJ1-3 and V is TRBV7-9; D gene ambiguous. Germline CDR1 and CDR2: SEHNR and FQNEAQ (reference sequence). The CDR3 loop spans 12 amino acids. V lost 8 bases and J 4 bases, leaving 9 bases between the germline ends. The CDR3: CASFGWGNTIYF. CDR3 bases: TGTGCCAGCTTCGGGTGGGGAAACACCATATATTTT.

The chain employs TRBV30 and TRBJ2-3, with D maybe TRBD2 (5 bases). Per germline, CDR1 GTSNPN and CDR2 SVGIG (reference sequence). This CDR3 has 14 residues. The V end was cut by 0 bases, the J end by 4 bases, with 11 bases between. The CDR3 protein is CAWSVTGNADTQYF. The CDR3 coding sequence is TGTGCCTGGAGTGTTACGGGGAACGCAGATACGCAGTATTTT.

This clone has a single count. The chain employs TRBV19 and TRBJ2-3; TRBD1 aligns across 8 bases. V was clipped by 4 bases and J by 1 base; unmatched bases: 4. CDR1 is LNHDA, CDR2 SQIVND, per germline (reference sequence). This CDR3 comprises 15 residues. This CDR3 reads CASSTGQGGTDTQYF. The CDR3 DNA reads TGTGCCAGTAGTACCGGACAGGGAGGCACAGATACGCAGTATTTT.